The following is a TCR beta chain sequence with its context. The clone's antigen remains unknown. Base-call qualities are not available, and no considerably larger clone is one nucleotide away. The CDR3 covers 14 residues, taking in both the cysteine and the phenylalanine. Only the CDR3 portion is preserved as DNA: 42 bases, with reading frame beginning at the first base. This entry belongs to a study of cytomegalovirus exposure and HLA in healthy donors (dated by TCRdb to about 2017). About the study as a whole: The roughly 650 repertoires of the first cohort and the approximately 130 validation repertoires were produced on the same platform, according to a later analysis. The study aimed to test whether signatures of past pathogen exposure could be identified by cataloging public T cell receptors. The study combined high-throughput TCR immunosequencing, statistical association of individual TCRs with disease status, and machine learning to predict cytomegalovirus infection status. Along with the approximately 700-subject first cohort, a separate validation cohort of about 110 different subjects was used.

The full study reports these points: Most TCR sequences were seen in very few donors, while some public TCRs were found in many individuals. Subsequent analysis determined that TCRs grouped into clusters in the first cohort also showed a tendency toward co-occurrence across the roughly 110 validation repertoires, and about 93% of cluster scores exceeded 0. In the study, approximately 160 TCR beta chains were listed as associated with cytomegalovirus. The authors suggested that the approach could potentially be generalized to other disease states and immunological phenotypes. In vitro tests confirmed that three of the cytomegalovirus-associated TCR beta chains recognize cytomegalovirus antigens. Cytomegalovirus status was reported to be diagnosed by the classifier with high specificity and sensitivity in both the original and validation cohorts. All 120 or so repertoires were used to score co-occurrence in the validation cohort in a later analysis, because that analysis had no HLA typing for the cohort.

Preparation of the library involved the immunoSEQ multiplex PCR assay. Processing in the source paper ran as follows. A statistical classification framework was developed to diagnose cytomegalovirus status using the catalog of TCR beta chain sequences. The immuneACCESS repertoire file appears here via TCRdb, limited to in-frame rearrangements. These files lack a portion of the clones; in checked studies, under half of the deficit traces to unresolved V genes, and the cause of the others is not known. D and trimming come from the DNA, and the V and J calls and clone size come from that table. The sample data list under 150,000 clones, and roughly 90% of these were observed just once. Approximately 2.1% of the sample goes to the ten largest clones. The donors were included in the validation cohort of 120 subjects, a group kept apart from the approximately 670-subject first cohort.

Source material: PBMCs. The receptor's source is a woman between 18 and 29 years old in good health and CMV-seronegative. This chain is built from TRBV7-5 and TRBJ2-7; the table assigns TRBD1, which was not confirmed against the DNA. TRBV7-5 is flagged as a pseudogene. The bases read TGTGCCAGAAGCCCGTGGGACAGGGAACACGAGCAGTACTTC. This translates into CARSPWDREHEQYF.